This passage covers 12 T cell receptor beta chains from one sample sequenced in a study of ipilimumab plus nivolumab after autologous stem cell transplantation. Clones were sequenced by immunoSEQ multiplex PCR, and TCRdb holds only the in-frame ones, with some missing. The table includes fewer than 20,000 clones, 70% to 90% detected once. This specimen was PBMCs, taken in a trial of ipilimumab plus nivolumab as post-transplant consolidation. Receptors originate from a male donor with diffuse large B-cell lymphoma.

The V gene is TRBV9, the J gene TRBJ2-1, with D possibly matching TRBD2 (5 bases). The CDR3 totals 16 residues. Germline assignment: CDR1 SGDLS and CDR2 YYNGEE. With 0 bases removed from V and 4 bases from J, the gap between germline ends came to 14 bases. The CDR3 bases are TGTGCCAGCAGCGTAGAGAGCGGAAGCTCTTACAATGAGCAGTTCTTC. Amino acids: CASSVESGSSYNEQFF.

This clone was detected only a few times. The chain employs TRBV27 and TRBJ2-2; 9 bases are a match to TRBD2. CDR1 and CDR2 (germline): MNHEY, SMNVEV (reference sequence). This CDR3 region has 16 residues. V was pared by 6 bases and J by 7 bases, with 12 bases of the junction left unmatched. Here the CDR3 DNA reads TGTGCCAGCAGATTAGCGGGAGAGGTTTTGGTCGGGGAGCTGTTTTTT. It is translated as CASRLAGEVLVGELFF.

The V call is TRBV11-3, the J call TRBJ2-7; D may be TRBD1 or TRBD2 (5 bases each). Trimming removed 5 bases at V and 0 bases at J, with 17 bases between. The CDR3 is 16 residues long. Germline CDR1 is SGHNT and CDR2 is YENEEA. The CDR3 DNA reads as TGTGCCAGCAGCCCGAAGTTGCCAGGGAGCTCCTACGAGCAGTACTTC. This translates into CASSPKLPGSSYEQYF.

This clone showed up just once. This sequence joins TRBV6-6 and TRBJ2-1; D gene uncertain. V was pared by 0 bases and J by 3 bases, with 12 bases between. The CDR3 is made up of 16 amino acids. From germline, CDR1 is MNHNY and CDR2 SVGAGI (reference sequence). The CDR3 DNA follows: TGTGCCAGCAGTTACTCGCAAAGGACGCACTACAATGAGCAGTTCTTC. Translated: CASSYSQRTHYNEQFF.

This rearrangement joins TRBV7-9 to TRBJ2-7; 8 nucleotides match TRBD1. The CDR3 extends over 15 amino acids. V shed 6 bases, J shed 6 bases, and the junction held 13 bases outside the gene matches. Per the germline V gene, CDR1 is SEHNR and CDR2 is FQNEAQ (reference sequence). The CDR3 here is CASSELPTGDSEQYF. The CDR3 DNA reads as TGTGCCAGCAGTGAACTACCGACAGGGGATAGCGAGCAGTACTTC.

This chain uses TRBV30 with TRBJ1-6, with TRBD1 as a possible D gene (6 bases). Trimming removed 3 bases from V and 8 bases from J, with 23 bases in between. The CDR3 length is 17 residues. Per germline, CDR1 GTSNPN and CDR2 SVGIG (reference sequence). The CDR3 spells CAWSGGGYVKADSPLHF. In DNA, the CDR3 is TGTGCCTGGAGCGGGGGCGGTTACGTAAAAGCAGATTCACCCCTCCACTTT. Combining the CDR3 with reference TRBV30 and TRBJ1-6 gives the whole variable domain SQTIHQWPATLVQPVGSPLSLECTVEGTSNPNLYWYRQAAGRGLQLLFYSVGIGQISSEVPQNLSASRPQDRQFILSSKKLLLSDSGFYLCAWSGGGYVKADSPLHFGNGTRLTVT.

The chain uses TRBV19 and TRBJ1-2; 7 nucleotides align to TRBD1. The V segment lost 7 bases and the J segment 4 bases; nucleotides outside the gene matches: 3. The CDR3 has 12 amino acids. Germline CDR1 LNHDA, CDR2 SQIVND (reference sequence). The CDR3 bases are TGTGCCAGTAAGACAGGGAGCTATGGCTACACCTTC. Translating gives CASKTGSYGYTF.

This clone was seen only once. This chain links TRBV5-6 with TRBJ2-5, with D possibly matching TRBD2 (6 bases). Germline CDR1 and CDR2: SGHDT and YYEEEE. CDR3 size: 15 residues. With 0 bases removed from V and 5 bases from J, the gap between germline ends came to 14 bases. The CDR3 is CASSLAPGDGETQYF. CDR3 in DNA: TGTGCCAGCAGCTTGGCCCCGGGGGACGGGGAGACCCAGTACTTC.

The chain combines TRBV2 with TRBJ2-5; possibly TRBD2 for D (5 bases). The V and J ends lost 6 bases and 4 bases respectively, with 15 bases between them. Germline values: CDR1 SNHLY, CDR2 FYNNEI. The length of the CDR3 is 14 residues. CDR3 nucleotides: TGTGCCAGCAGCGGAACTAGGGTGGGAGAGACCCAGTACTTC. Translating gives CASSGTRVGETQYF.

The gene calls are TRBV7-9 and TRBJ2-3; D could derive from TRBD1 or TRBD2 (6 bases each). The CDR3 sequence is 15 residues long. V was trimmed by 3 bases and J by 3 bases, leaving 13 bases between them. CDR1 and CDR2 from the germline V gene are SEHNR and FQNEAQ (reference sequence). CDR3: CASSFQGGLTDTQYF. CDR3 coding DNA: TGTGCCAGCAGCTTTCAAGGGGGGCTGACAGATACGCAGTATTTT.

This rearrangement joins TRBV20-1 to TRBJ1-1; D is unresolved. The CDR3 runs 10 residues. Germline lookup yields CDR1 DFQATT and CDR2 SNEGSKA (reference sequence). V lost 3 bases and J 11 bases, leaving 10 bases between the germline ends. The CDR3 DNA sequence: TGCAGTGCTAGTCTAGAGGCGGCTTTCTTT. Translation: CSASLEAAFF.

CDR3 loop: CASSRSGNNEQFF. The CDR3 DNA follows: TGTGCCAGCAGTCGGTCTGGCAACAATGAGCAGTTCTTC. The rearrangement uses TRBV6-4 and TRBJ2-1, with D uncertain. V lost 5 bases to trimming and J lost 5 bases, with 10 bases between them. The germline gives CDR1 MRHNA, CDR2 SNTAGT. CDR3 size: 13 residues.